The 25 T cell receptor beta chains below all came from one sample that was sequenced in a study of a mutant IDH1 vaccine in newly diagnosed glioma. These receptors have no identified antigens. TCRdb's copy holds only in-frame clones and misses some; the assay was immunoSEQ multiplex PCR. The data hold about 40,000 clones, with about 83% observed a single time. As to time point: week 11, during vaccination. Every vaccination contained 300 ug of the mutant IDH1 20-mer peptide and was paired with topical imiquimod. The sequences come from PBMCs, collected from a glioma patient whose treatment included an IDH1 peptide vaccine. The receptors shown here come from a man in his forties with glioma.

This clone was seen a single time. CDR3 in DNA: TGTGCCAGTAGTATCTCCCGACAGCCTAGCAATCAGCCCCAGCATTTT. Amino acids: CASSISRQPSNQPQHF. The chain uses TRBV19 and TRBJ1-5, with D possibly TRBD1 on 5 matching bases. The CDR3 sequence is 16 residues long. Germline loops: CDR1 LNHDA, CDR2 SQIVND (reference sequence). The V end was cut by 3 bases, the J end by 0 bases, with 12 bases between.

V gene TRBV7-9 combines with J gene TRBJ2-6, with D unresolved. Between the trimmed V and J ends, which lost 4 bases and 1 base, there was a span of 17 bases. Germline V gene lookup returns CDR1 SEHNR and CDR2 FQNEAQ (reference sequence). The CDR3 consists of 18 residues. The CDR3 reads CASSSTEFRFSGANVLTF. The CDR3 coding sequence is TGTGCCAGCAGCTCCACAGAGTTTAGGTTTTCTGGGGCCAACGTCCTGACTTTC. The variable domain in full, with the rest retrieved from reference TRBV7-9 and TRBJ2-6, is DTGVSQNPRHKITKRGQNVTFRCDPISEHNRLYWYRQTLGQGPEFLTYFQNEAQLEKSRLLSDRFSAERPKGSFSTLEIQRTEQGDSAMYLCASSSTEFRFSGANVLTFGAGSRLTVL.

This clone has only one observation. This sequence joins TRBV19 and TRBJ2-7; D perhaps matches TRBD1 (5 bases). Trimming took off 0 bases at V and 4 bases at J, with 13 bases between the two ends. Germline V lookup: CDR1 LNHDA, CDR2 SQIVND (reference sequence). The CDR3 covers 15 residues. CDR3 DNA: TGTGCCAGTAGTATAGATCGACAGAACCGATACGAGCAGTACTTC. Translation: CASSIDRQNRYEQYF.

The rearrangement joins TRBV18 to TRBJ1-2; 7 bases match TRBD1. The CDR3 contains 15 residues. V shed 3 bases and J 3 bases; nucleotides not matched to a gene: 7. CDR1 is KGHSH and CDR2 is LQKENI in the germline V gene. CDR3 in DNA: TGTGCCAGCTCACCGAACGATCAGGGGGACTATGGCTACACCTTC. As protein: CASSPNDQGDYGYTF.

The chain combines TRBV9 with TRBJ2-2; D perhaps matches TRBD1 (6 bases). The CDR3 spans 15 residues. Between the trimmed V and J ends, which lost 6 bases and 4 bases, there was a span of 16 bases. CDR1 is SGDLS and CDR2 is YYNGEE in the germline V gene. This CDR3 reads CASNSQGSSTGELFF. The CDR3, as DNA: TGTGCCAGCAACTCCCAGGGGAGTAGCACCGGGGAGCTGTTTTTT.

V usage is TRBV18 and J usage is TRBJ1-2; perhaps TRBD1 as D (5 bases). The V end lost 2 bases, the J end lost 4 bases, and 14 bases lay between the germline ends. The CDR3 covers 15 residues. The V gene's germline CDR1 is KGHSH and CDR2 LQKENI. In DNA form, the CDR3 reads TGTGCCAGCTCACCAGGACTCCCGGGGACCTATGGCTACACCTTC. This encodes CASSPGLPGTYGYTF.

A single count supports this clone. The CDR3 loop is CASSQDFQFQPGEQYF. The CDR3 DNA follows: TGCGCCAGCAGCCAAGATTTCCAGTTTCAGCCAGGCGAGCAGTACTTC. The gene calls are TRBV4-3 and TRBJ2-7, with no clear D. V was trimmed by 0 bases and J by 6 bases, leaving 18 bases between them. Germline V gene lookup returns CDR1 LGHNA and CDR2 YSLEER. CDR3 size: 16 residues.

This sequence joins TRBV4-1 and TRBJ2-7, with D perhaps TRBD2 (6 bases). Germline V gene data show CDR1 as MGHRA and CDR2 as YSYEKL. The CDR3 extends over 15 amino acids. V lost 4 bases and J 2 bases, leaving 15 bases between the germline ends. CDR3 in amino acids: CASSLTWRDAYEQYF. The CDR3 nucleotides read TGCGCCAGCAGCCTCACATGGCGGGATGCCTACGAGCAGTACTTC.

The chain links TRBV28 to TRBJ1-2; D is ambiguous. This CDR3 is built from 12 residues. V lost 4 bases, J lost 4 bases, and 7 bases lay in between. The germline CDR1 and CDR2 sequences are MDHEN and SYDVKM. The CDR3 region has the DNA TGTGCCAGCAGTTCCTCCTCCTATGGCTACACCTTC. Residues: CASSSSSYGYTF.

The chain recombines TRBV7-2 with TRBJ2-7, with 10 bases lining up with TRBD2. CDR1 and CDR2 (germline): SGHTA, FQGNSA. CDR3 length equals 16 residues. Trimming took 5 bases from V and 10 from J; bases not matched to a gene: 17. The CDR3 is CASSASPSGSGLNQYF. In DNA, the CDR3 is TGTGCCAGCAGCGCCTCTCCTAGCGGGAGCGGTCTAAATCAGTACTTC.

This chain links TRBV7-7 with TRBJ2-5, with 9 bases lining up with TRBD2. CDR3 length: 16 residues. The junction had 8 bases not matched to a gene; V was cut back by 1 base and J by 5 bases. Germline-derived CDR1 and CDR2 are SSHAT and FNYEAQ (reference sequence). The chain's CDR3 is CASSLVAGGPSETQYF. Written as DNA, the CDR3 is TGTGCCAGCAGCTTAGTCGCGGGAGGGCCCTCGGAGACCCAGTACTTC. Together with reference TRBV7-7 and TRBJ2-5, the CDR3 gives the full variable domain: GAGVSQSPRYKVTKRGQDVTLRCDPISSHATLYWYQQALGQGPEFLTYFNYEAQPDKSGLPSDRFSAERPEGSISTLTIQRTEQRDSAMYRCASSLVAGGPSETQYFGPGTRLLVL.

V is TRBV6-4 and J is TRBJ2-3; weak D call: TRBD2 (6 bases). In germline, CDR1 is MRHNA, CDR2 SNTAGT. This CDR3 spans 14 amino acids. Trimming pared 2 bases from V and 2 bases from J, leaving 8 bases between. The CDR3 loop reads CASSDAGYTDTQYF. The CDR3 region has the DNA TGTGCCAGCAGTGACGCGGGATACACAGATACGCAGTATTTT.

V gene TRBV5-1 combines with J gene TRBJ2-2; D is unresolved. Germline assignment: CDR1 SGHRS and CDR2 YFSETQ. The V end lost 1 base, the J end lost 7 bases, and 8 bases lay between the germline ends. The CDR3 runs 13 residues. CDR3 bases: TGCGCCAGCAGCTTGAGAATCGGCGGGGAGCTGTTTTTT. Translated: CASSLRIGGELFF.

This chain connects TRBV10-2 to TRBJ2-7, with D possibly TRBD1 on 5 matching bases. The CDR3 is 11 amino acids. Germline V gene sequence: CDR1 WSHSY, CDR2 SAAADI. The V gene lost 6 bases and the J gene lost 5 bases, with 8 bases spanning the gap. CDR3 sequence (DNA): TGCGCCAGCAGCAGGGTCCACGAGCAGTACTTC. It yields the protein CASSRVHEQYF.

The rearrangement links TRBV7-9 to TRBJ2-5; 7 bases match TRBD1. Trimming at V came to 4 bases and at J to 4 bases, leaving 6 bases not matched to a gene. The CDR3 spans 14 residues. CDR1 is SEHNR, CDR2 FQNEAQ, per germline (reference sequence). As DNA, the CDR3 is TGTGCCAGCAGCTCGGGACAGTCTCGAGAGACCCAGTACTTC. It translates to CASSSGQSRETQYF.

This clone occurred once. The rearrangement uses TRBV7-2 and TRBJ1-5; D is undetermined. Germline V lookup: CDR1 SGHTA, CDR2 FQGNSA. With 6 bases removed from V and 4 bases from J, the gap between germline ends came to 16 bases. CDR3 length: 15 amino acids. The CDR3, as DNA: TGTGCCAGCAGTCGAACCGGGGTGCCGAATCAGCCCCAGCATTTT. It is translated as CASSRTGVPNQPQHF.

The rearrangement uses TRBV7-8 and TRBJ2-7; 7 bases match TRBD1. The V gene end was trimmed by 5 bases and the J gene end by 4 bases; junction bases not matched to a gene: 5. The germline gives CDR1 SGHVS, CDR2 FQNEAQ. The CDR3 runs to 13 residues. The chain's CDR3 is CASSHRGPYEQYF. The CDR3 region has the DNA TGTGCCAGCAGCCATAGGGGGCCTTACGAGCAGTACTTC.

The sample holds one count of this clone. This CDR3 is CAIKRGRSYEQYF. DNA for the CDR3: TGTGCCATCAAGCGGGGACGCTCCTACGAGCAGTACTTC. This sequence joins TRBV10-3 and TRBJ2-7; 7 nucleotides line up with TRBD2. This CDR3 is built from 13 residues. Trimming took 7 bases from V and 0 from J; bases not matched to a gene: 3. The germline V gene has CDR1 ENHRY and CDR2 SYGVKD.

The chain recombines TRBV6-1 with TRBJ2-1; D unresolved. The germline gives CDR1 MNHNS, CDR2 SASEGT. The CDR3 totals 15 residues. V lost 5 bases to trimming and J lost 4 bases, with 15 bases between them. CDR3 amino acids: CASSSGNLFYNEQFF. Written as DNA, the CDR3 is TGTGCCAGCAGTTCAGGTAACCTCTTTTACAATGAGCAGTTCTTC.

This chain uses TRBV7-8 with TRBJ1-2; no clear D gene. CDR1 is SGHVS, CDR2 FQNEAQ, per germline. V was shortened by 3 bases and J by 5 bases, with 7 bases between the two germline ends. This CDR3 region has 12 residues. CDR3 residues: CASSFEPYGYTF. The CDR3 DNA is TGTGCCAGCAGCTTCGAGCCATATGGCTACACCTTC. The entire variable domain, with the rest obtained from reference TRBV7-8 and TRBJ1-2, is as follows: GAGVSQSPRYKVAKRGQDVALRCDPISGHVSLFWYQQALGQGPEFLTYFQNEAQLDKSGLPSDRFFAERPEGSVSTLKIQRTQQEDSAVYLCASSFEPYGYTFGSGTRLTVV.

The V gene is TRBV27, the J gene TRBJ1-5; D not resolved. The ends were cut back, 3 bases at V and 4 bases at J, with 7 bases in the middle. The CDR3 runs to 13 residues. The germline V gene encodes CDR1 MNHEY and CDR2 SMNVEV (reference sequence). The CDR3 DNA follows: TGTGCCAGCAGTTTTCGGGTAAATCAGCCCCAGCATTTT. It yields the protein CASSFRVNQPQHF.

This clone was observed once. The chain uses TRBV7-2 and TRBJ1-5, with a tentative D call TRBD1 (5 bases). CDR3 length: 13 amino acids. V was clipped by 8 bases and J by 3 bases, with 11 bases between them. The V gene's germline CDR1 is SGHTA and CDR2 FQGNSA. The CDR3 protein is CASSVGTNQPQHF. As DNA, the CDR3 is TGTGCCAGCTCGGTAGGGACCAATCAGCCCCAGCATTTT.

DNA for the CDR3: TGTGCCAGCAGATGGACAGGAGACTACGAGCAGTACTTC. Its protein product is CASRWTGDYEQYF. The gene calls are TRBV6-1 and TRBJ2-7; 7 nucleotides match TRBD1. Germline CDR1 and CDR2: MNHNS and SASEGT. This CDR3 comprises 13 residues. The trim removed 6 bases at V and 3 bases at J, leaving 5 bases unmatched.

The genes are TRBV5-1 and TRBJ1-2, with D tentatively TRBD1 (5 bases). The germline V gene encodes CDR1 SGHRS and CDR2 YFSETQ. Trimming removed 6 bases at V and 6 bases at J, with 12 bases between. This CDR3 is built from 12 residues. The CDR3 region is CASTKEGNGYTF. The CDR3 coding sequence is TGCGCCAGCACGAAAGAGGGGAATGGCTACACCTTC.

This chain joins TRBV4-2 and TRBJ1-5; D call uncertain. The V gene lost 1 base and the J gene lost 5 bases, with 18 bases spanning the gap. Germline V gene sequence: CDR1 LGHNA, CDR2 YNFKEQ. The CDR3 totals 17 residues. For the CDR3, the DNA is TGTGCCAGCAGCCAAGGCCTAACGACGGGGAAGGATCAGCCCCAGCATTTT. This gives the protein CASSQGLTTGKDQPQHF.